This TCR beta chain is from a study of blood T cells in healthy people across ages. Primers used in a second PCR of about 6 to 12 cycles were a sample-barcoded 5' primer and a J-beta primer mix. From the 5' RACE reads, TCRdb called clonotypes with MiXCR, one entry per CDR3 protein. The repertoire holds approximately 1,700,000 distinct CDR3 sequences, with more than 35% as singletons. The amount of total RNA extracted per sample was at least 5.5 micrograms. V lost 0 bases and J lost 0, with 9 bases in between. This CDR3 is built from 15 residues. The germline CDR1 and CDR2 sequences are SGDLS and YYNGEE.

The sample was blood. V usage is TRBV9 and J usage is TRBJ1-2; the D is unclear. This sequence was found in a human donor in good health. The CDR3 nucleotides read TGTGCCAGCAGCGTAGCTACGGGAGCTAACTATGGCTACACCTTC. The encoded protein is CASSVATGANYGYTF.